A selection of T cell receptor beta chains follows, all from one sample in a study of a mutant IDH1 vaccine in newly diagnosed glioma. These receptors' antigens are unknown. Sequencing used immunoSEQ multiplex PCR; TCRdb keeps in-frame clones, though not all of them. The sample holds some 54,000 clones; 90% to 95% are singletons and the top ten take around 2.4%. The sequenced sample was PBMCs, obtained from a glioma patient whose treatment included an IDH1 peptide vaccine. The receptors derive from a man aged 45-65 years with glioma. The CDR3 runs from the conserved cysteine through the conserved F or W. Fields, in order: J gene, V gene, D gene, CDR3 protein. A D gene is named only where the DNA matches it firmly.

>TRBJ1-5|TRBV30|TRBD1
CAWDRGDHQPQHF
>TRBJ1-1|TRBV4-3|NA
CASSRTASTEAFF
>TRBJ1-2|TRBV28|NA
CASNSPGGDYGYTF
>TRBJ1-4|TRBV7-6|NA
CASSSTRGRKLFF
>TRBJ1-1|TRBV10-3|NA
CATGSTTEAFF
>TRBJ2-3|TRBV5-1|NA
CASSLAASTDTQYF
>TRBJ2-7|TRBV5-4|TRBD1
CASSRDRGLSSYEQYF
>TRBJ1-6|TRBV19|NA
CASGAGGSSPLHF
>TRBJ1-1|TRBV19|NA
CATGTFTEAFF
>TRBJ2-3|TRBV9|NA
CASSAGTTSTDTQYF
>TRBJ2-7|TRBV18|NA
CASSPQYRAEQYF
>TRBJ2-5|TRBV6-5|TRBD1
CASNPRQGPLETQYF
>TRBJ2-7|TRBV4-1|NA
CASSQKTEPYEQYF
>TRBJ2-7|TRBV6-1|NA
CASSEGRVEQYF
>TRBJ2-3|TRBV7-9|TRBD2
CASSPKGGGGASRDTQYF
>TRBJ2-7|TRBV2|NA
CASSNYEQYF
>TRBJ2-6|TRBV27|NA
CASGSLGPISGANVLTF
>TRBJ1-5|TRBV27|TRBD1
CASRGQGVGQPQHF
>TRBJ2-2|TRBV6-1|NA
CASWTRNGELFF
>TRBJ2-5|TRBV5-1|NA
CASSLVDSQETQYF
>TRBJ2-2|TRBV7-3|NA
CASTGSTNTGELFF
>TRBJ1-1|TRBV5-6|NA
CASSGGGTEAFF
>TRBJ2-1|TRBV4-3|NA
CASSQELAPHNEQFF
>TRBJ2-4|TRBV7-2|TRBD2
CASSSGTSSGQNIQYF
>TRBJ2-5|TRBV19|NA
CASSIAGEQETQYF
>TRBJ2-1|TRBV2|TRBD2
CASSNSGTRGNEQFF
>TRBJ2-7|TRBV5-1|NA
CASSFGSGVRNYEQYF
>TRBJ2-5|TRBV14|NA
CASSQDGRKQETQYF
>TRBJ2-7|TRBV18|NA
CASSRSSSSYEQYF
>TRBJ1-1|TRBV30|TRBD1
CAWTGGGMNTEAFF
>TRBJ1-1|TRBV18|NA
CASSPGTEAFF
>TRBJ1-5|TRBV14|NA
CASSQGSNQPQHF
>TRBJ2-7|TRBV30|TRBD2
CAWGTSGRYHEQYF
>TRBJ2-5|TRBV7-6|NA
CASSLSAAWQETQYF
>TRBJ2-7|TRBV4-1|TRBD1
CASSQDRGYEQYF
>TRBJ2-5|TRBV2|TRBD1
CASRRQGAAQLKTQYF